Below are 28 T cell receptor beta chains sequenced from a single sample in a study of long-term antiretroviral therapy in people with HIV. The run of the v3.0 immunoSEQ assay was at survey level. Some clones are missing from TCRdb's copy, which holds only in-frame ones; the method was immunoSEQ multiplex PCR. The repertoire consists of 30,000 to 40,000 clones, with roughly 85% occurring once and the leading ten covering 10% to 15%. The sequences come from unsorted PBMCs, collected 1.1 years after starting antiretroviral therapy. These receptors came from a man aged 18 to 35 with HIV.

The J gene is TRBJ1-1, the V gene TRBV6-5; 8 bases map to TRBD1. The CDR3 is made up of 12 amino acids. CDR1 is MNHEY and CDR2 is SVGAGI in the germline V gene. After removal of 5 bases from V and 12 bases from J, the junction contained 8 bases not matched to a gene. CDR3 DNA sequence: TGTGCCAGCAGTAGGTCAGGGGGCGAGCCTTTCTTT. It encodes CASSRSGGEPFF.

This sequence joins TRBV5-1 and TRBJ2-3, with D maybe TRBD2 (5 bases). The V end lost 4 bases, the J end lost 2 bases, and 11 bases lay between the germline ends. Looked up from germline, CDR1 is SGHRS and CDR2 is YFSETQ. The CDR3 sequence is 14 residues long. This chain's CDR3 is CASSPPGYTDTQYF. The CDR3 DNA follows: TGCGCCAGCAGCCCTCCGGGGTACACAGATACGCAGTATTTT.

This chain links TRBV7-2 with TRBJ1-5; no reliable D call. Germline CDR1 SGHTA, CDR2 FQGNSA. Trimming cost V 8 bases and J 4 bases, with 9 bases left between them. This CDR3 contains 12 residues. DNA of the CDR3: TGTGCCAGCCGAGGATGGAATCAGCCCCAGCATTTT. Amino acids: CASRGWNQPQHF.

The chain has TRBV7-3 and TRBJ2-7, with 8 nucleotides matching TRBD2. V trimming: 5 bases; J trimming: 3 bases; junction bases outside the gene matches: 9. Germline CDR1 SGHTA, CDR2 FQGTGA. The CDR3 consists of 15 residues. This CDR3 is CASSARAGGGYEQYF. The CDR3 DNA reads TGTGCCAGCAGCGCCCGGGCGGGAGGAGGCTACGAGCAGTACTTC.

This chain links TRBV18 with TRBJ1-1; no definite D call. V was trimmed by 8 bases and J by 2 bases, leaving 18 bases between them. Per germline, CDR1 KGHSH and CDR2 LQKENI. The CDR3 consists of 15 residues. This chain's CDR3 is CASSAGSQGNTEAFF. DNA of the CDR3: TGTGCCAGCAGTGCCGGGTCCCAAGGAAACACTGAAGCTTTCTTT.

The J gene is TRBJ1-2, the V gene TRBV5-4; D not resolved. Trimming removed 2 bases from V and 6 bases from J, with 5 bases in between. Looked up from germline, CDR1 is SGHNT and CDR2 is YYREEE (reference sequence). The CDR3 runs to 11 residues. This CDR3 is CASSLQNGYTF. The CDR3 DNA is TGTGCCAGCAGCTTACAGAATGGCTACACCTTC.

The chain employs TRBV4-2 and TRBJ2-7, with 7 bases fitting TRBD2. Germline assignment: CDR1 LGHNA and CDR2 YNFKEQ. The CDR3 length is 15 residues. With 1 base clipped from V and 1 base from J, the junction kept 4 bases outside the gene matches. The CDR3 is CASSQALAVSYEQYF. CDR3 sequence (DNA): TGTGCCAGCAGCCAAGCCCTAGCGGTTTCCTACGAGCAGTACTTC.

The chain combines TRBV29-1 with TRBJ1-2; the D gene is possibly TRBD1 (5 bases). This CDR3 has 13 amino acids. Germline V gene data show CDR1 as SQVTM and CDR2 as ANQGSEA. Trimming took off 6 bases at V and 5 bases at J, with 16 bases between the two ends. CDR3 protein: CSVRTGGGYGYTF. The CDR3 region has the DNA TGCAGCGTCCGAACGGGGGGAGGGTATGGCTACACCTTC.

Written as DNA, the CDR3 is TGTGCCAGCGGACGCTTGGGGACTAGCGGCCCCATCGGGCAGTACTTC. This translates into CASGRLGTSGPIGQYF. The V gene is TRBV28, the J gene TRBJ2-7; the match to TRBD2 covers 11 bases. The V segment lost 8 bases and the J segment 9 bases; nucleotides outside the gene matches: 18. The germline V gene has CDR1 MDHEN and CDR2 SYDVKM. There are 16 residues in the CDR3.

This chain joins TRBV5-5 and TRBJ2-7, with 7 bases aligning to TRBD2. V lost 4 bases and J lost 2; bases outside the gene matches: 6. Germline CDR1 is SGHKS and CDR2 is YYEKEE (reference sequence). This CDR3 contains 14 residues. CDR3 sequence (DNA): TGTGCCAGCAGCCCCGGGACTACCACCTACGAGCAGTACTTC. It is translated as CASSPGTTTYEQYF. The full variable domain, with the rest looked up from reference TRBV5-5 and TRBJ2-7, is DAGVTQSPTHLIKTRGQQVTLRCSPISGHKSVSWYQQVLGQGPQFIFQYYEKEERGRGNFPDRFSARQFPNYSSELNVNALLLGDSALYLCASSPGTTTYEQYFGPGTRLTVT.

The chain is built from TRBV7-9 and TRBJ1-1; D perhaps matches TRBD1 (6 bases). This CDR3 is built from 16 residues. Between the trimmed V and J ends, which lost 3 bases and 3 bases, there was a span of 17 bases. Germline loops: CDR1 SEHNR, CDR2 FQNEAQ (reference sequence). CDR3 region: CASSFNQRQAYTEAFF. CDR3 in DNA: TGTGCCAGCAGCTTCAACCAAAGACAGGCCTACACTGAAGCTTTCTTT.

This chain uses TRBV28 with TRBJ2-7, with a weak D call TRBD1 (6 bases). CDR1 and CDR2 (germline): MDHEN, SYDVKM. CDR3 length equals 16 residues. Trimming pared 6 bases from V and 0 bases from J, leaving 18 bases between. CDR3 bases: TGTGCCAGCAGAAAGGCCCAGGACAGTCACTCCTACGAGCAGTACTTC. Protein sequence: CASRKAQDSHSYEQYF.

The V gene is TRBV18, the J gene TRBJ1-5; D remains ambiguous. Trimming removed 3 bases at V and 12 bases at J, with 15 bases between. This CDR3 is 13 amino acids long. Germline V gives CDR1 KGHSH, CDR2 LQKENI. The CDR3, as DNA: TGTGCCAGCTCACCTGAAGCCGAGCATCACCAGCATTTT. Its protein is CASSPEAEHHQHF.

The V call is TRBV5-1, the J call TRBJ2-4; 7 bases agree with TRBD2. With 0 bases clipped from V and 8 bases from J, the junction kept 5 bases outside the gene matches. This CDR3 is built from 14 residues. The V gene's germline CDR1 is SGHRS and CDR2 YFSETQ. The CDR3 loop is CASSLGRESYIQYF. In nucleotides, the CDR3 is TGCGCCAGCAGCTTGGGGCGGGAGTCGTACATTCAGTACTTC.

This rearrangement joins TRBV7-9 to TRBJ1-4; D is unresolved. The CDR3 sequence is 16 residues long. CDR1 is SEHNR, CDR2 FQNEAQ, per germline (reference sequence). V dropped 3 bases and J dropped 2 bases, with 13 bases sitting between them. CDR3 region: CASSFRPNPTNEKLFF. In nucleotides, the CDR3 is TGTGCCAGCAGCTTTCGACCCAATCCTACTAATGAAAAACTGTTTTTT.

DNA of the CDR3: TGTGCCAGCAGCCCGCGGATCGTGCTCCACGAGCAGTACTTC. It specifies CASSPRIVLHEQYF. V and J are TRBV28 and TRBJ2-7; D call uncertain. Trimming removed 6 bases from V and 5 bases from J, with 17 bases in between. The length of the CDR3 is 14 residues. Germline CDR1 reads MDHEN; CDR2 reads SYDVKM. The entire variable domain, with the rest obtained from reference TRBV28 and TRBJ2-7, is as follows: DVKVTQSSRYLVKRTGEKVFLECVQDMDHENMFWYRQDPGLGLRLIYFSYDVKMKEKGDIPEGYSVSREKKERFSLILESASTNQTSMYLCASSPRIVLHEQYFGPGTRLTVT.

The CDR3 here is CASSKLGLNTEAFF. The CDR3 DNA is TGTGCCAGCAGTAAACTGGGACTGAACACTGAAGCTTTCTTT. J is TRBJ1-1 and V is TRBV28, with D maybe TRBD1 (5 bases). CDR1 is MDHEN and CDR2 is SYDVKM in the germline V gene. The CDR3 contains 14 residues. V was trimmed by 5 bases and J by 0 bases, leaving 10 bases between them.

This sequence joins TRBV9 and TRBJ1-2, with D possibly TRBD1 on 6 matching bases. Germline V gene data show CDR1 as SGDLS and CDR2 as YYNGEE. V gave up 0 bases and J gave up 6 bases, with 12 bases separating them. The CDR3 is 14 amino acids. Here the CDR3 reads CASSVAGGRDGYTF. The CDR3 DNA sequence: TGTGCCAGCAGCGTAGCTGGGGGGCGAGATGGCTACACCTTC.

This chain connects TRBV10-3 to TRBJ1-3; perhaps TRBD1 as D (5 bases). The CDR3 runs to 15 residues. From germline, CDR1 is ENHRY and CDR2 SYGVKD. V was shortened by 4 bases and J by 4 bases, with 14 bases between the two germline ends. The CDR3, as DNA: TGTGCCATCAGTGGGGGCCAGGCGAGGGGAAACACCATATATTTT. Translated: CAISGGQARGNTIYF.

For the CDR3, the DNA is TGTGCCAGCTCCCTGGGTGGCTCTGGAAACACCATATATTTT. Protein: CASSLGGSGNTIYF. The V gene is TRBV18, the J gene TRBJ1-3; D is undetermined. Trimming stripped 6 bases from V and 0 bases from J, with 9 bases between. Germline CDR1 and CDR2: KGHSH and LQKENI. CDR3 size: 14 residues.

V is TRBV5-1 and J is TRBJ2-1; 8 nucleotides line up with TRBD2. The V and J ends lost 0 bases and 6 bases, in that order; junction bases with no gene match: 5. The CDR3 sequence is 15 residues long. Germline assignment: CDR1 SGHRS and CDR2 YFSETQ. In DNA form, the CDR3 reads TGCGCCAGCAGCTTGGTGATAGCGGGACCCAATGAGCAGTTCTTC. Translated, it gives CASSLVIAGPNEQFF.

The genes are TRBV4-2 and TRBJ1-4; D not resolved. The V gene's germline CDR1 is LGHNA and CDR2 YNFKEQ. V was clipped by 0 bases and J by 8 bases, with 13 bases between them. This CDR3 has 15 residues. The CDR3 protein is CASSQDGEPEEKLFF. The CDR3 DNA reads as TGTGCCAGCAGCCAAGATGGGGAGCCGGAAGAAAAACTGTTTTTT.

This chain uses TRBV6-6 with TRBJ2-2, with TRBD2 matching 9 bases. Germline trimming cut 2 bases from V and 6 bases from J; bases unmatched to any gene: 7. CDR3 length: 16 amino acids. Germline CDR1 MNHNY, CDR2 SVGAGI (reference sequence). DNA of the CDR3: TGTGCCAGCAGTTACCGTAGCGGGAGCGGCTCCGGGGAGCTGTTTTTT. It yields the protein CASSYRSGSGSGELFF.

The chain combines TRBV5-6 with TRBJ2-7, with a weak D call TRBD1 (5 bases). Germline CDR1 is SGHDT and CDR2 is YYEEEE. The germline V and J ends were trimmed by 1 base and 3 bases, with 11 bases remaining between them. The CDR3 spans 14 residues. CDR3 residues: CASSLSGNNYEQYF. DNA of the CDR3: TGTGCCAGCAGCTTGTCAGGGAACAACTACGAGCAGTACTTC.

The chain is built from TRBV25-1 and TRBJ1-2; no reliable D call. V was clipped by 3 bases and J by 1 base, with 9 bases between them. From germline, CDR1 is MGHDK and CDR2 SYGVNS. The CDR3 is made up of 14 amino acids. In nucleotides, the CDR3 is TGTGCCAGCAGTGACTCCGCTTTTAACTATGGCTACACCTTC. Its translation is CASSDSAFNYGYTF.

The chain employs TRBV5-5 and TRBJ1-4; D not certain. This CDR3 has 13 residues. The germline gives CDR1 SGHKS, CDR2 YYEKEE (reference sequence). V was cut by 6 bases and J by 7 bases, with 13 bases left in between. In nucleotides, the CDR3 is TGTGCCAGCACCAATGGGGTCGGTGAAAAACTGTTTTTT. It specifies CASTNGVGEKLFF.

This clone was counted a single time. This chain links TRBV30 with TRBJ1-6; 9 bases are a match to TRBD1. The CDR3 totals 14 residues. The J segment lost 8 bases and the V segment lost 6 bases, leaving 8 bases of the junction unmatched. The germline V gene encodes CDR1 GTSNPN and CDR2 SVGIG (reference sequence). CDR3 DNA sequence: TGTGCCTGTGCTCGGCGGACAGGGGATTCACCCCTCCACTTT. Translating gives CACARRTGDSPLHF. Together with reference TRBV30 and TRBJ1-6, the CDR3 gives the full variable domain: SQTIHQWPATLVQPVGSPLSLECTVEGTSNPNLYWYRQAAGRGLQLLFYSVGIGQISSEVPQNLSASRPQDRQFILSSKKLLLSDSGFYLCACARRTGDSPLHFGNGTRLTVT.

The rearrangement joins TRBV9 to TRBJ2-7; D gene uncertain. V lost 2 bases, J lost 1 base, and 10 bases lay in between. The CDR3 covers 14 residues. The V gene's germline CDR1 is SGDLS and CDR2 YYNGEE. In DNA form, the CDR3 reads TGTGCCAGCAGCGTTTTCGACGGGTCCTACGAGCAGTACTTC. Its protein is CASSVFDGSYEQYF. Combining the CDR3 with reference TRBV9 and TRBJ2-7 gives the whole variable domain DSGVTQTPKHLITATGQRVTLRCSPRSGDLSVYWYQQSLDQGLQFLIQYYNGEERAKGNILERFSAQQFPDLHSELNLSSLELGDSALYFCASSVFDGSYEQYFGPGTRLTVT.